The present T cell receptor beta chain was sequenced within a study of cytomegalovirus exposure and HLA in healthy donors. Study summary: The same platform was used for the 110 or so validation repertoires and the approximately 670 first-cohort repertoires, a later analysis reported. Study-level results: Generally TCR sequences proved uncommon, though certain public TCRs appeared in numerous donors. Cytomegalovirus-associated status was assigned to about 160 TCR beta chains. In vitro confirmation showed three CMV-associated chains to be CMV antigen specific.

In the case of this clone: No antigen is known for it.

V was cut by 6 bases and J by 7 bases, with 21 bases left in between. The length of the CDR3 is 16 residues. The germline V gene encodes CDR1 MDHEN and CDR2 SYDVKM. Clones were sequenced by immunoSEQ multiplex PCR, and TCRdb holds only the in-frame ones, with some missing. Of more than 100,000 clones in the sample, approximately 90% were seen once. Sequenced material: PBMCs. This TCR came from a woman aged 18-35 years in good health and CMV-seropositive. This chain links TRBV28 with TRBJ2-2, with D possibly being TRBD1 (5 bases). The CDR3 loop reads CASRKEKVRVNGELFF. Here the CDR3 DNA reads TGTGCCAGCAGAAAGGAAAAGGTCAGGGTTAACGGGGAGCTGTTTTTT.